The 8 T cell receptor beta chains in this list originate from one sample, sequenced in a study of T cell responses to AZD1222 COVID-19 vaccine. Method: immunoSEQ multiplex PCR; TCRdb's copy keeps in-frame clones and lacks some. Of about 150,000 clones listed, more than 85% are singletons. This sample comprised peripheral blood, obtained on day 0 of AZD1222 vaccination. These receptors came from an adult in good health.

The chain combines TRBV9 with TRBJ2-1; D call uncertain. Trimming removed 0 bases from V and 9 bases from J, with 10 bases in between. Germline assignment: CDR1 SGDLS and CDR2 YYNGEE. The CDR3 contains 13 residues. CDR3: CASSVATYGEQFF. The CDR3 coding sequence is TGTGCCAGCAGCGTAGCAACTTATGGTGAGCAGTTCTTC.

The CDR3 coding sequence is TGTGCCAGCAGCCTGGGGACAGGGAGGACTTTCTTT. Its translation: CASSLGTGRTFF. The rearrangement links TRBV28 to TRBJ1-1; 9 bases fit TRBD1. This CDR3 comprises 12 residues. V gave up 6 bases and J gave up 12 bases; unmatched junction bases: 8. Germline values: CDR1 MDHEN, CDR2 SYDVKM.

V usage is TRBV5-1 and J usage is TRBJ1-4; perhaps TRBD1 as D (6 bases). Trimming removed 0 bases at V and 6 bases at J, with 12 bases between. The CDR3 length is 15 residues. Germline-derived CDR1 and CDR2 are SGHRS and YFSETQ. The CDR3 region is CASSLAPGVDEKLFF. In nucleotides, the CDR3 is TGCGCCAGCAGCTTGGCCCCAGGGGTGGATGAAAAACTGTTTTTT.

The rearrangement links TRBV5-6 to TRBJ1-1; D is perhaps TRBD1 (6 bases). Germline CDR1 reads SGHDT; CDR2 reads YYEEEE. CDR3 size: 16 residues. The V end lost 0 bases, the J end lost 6 bases, and 18 bases lay between the germline ends. The CDR3 sequence: CASSLDYRGRSAEAFF. CDR3 bases: TGTGCCAGCAGCTTGGATTATCGGGGGCGGTCAGCTGAAGCTTTCTTT.

This chain joins TRBV10-3 and TRBJ2-1; 7 bases fit TRBD2. Germline loops: CDR1 ENHRY, CDR2 SYGVKD. V gave up 4 bases and J gave up 10 bases; unmatched junction bases: 16. There are 16 residues in the CDR3. CDR3 loop: CAISGSPGRGTLEQFF. CDR3 sequence (DNA): TGTGCCATCAGTGGCTCACCGGGGCGGGGGACCCTCGAGCAGTTCTTC.

The chain is built from TRBV4-1 and TRBJ1-4; D is unclear. Trimming left V 2 bases short and J 6 bases short, with 10 bases between. Germline V gene lookup returns CDR1 MGHRA and CDR2 YSYEKL. The CDR3 has 14 amino acids. In DNA, the CDR3 is TGCGCCAGCAGCCAATTTGCCGGGTATGAAAAACTGTTTTTT. Translated: CASSQFAGYEKLFF.

The chain uses TRBV30 and TRBJ1-3, with D possibly matching TRBD1 (5 bases). CDR1 and CDR2 from the germline V gene are GTSNPN and SVGIG (reference sequence). This CDR3 comprises 12 residues. Between the trimmed V and J ends, which lost 3 bases and 4 bases, there was a span of 7 bases. DNA for the CDR3: TGTGCCTGGAGGGGGGGAGGAAACACCATATATTTT. The encoded protein is CAWRGGGNTIYF.

The chain joins TRBV3-1 (or the pseudogene TRBV3-2) to TRBJ2-2, with 10 bases aligning to TRBD1. The V segment lost 5 bases and the J segment 6 bases; nucleotides outside the gene matches: 6. The CDR3 is made up of 15 amino acids. Germline V CDR1 and CDR2: LGHDT, YNNKEL (reference sequence). The CDR3 loop reads CASSGRDRGPGELFF. The CDR3 DNA sequence: TGTGCCAGCAGCGGCCGGGACAGGGGCCCCGGGGAGCTGTTTTTT.